This T cell receptor beta chain was recovered during a study of cytomegalovirus exposure and HLA in healthy donors. Study-level results: Only CMV serostatus was available as immune exposure information. Later analysis indicated greater clonal expansion among HLA-associated TCR beta chains than among equally common other chains.

The PCR made use of 60 Vbeta and 13 Jbeta primers. Clones were read by immunoSEQ multiplex PCR, and TCRdb kept only the in-frame ones, dropping some. This table has 150,000 to 200,000 clones, nearly 80% appearing once. CDR3 length equals 17 residues. Per germline, CDR1 SGHNT and CDR2 YENEEA. V trimming: 7 bases; J trimming: 5 bases; junction bases outside the gene matches: 18. A remark on this clone: Its cognate antigen is unknown.

J is TRBJ2-5 and V is TRBV11-3; 8 bases align to TRBD2. The clonotype was recovered from a middle-aged woman in good health and CMV-seronegative. Material for sequencing was PBMCs. The CDR3 here is CASTSERGSGEGETQYF. The CDR3 DNA sequence: TGTGCCAGCACCTCCGAACGAGGTAGCGGGGAAGGGGAGACCCAGTACTTC.